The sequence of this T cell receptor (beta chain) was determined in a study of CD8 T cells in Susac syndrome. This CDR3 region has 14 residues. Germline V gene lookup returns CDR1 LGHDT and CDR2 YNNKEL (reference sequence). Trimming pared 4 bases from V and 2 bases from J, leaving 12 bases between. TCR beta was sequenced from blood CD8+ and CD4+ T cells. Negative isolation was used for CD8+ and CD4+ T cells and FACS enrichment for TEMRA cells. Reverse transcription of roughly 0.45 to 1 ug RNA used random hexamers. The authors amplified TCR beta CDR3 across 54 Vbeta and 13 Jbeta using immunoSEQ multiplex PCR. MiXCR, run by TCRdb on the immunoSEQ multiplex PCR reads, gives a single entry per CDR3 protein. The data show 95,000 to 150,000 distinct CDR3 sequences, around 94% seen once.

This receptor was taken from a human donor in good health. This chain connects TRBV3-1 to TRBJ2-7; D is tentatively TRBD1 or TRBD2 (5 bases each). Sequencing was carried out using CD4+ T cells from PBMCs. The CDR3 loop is CASSRLVGPYEQYF. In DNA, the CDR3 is TGTGCCAGCAGCCGGCTAGTGGGACCCTACGAGCAGTACTTC.